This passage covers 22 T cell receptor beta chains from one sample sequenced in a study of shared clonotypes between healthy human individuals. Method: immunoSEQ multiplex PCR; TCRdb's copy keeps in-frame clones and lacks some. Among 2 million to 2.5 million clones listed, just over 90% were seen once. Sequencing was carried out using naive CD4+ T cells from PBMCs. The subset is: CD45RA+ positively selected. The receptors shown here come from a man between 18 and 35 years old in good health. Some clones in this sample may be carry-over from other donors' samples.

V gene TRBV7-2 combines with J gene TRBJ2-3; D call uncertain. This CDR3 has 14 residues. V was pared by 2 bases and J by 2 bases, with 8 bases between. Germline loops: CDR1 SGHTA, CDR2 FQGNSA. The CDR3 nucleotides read TGTGCCAGCAGCTTACTCCGGGTCACAGATACGCAGTATTTT. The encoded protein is CASSLLRVTDTQYF.

The CDR3 DNA is TGTGCCAGCAGTAATCTGGAGGGACCGTATGGCTACACCTTC. It translates to CASSNLEGPYGYTF. V and J are TRBV6-5 and TRBJ1-2; D possibly corresponds to TRBD1 (5 bases). There are 14 residues in the CDR3. The V gene lost 5 bases and the J gene lost 5 bases, with 15 bases spanning the gap. CDR1 and CDR2 (germline): MNHEY, SVGAGI.

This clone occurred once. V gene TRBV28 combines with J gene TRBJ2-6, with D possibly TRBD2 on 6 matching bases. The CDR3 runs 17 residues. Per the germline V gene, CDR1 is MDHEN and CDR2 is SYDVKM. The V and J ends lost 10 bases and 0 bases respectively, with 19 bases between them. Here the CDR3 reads CATIESGRSSGANVLTF. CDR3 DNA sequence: TGTGCCACCATTGAGAGCGGGCGAAGCTCTGGGGCCAACGTCCTGACTTTC.

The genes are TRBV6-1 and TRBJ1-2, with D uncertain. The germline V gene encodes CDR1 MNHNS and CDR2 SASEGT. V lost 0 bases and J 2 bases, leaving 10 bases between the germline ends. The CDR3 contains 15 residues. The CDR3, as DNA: TGTGCCAGCAGTGAAGCTTTCAGAGCAAACTATGGCTACACCTTC. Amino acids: CASSEAFRANYGYTF.

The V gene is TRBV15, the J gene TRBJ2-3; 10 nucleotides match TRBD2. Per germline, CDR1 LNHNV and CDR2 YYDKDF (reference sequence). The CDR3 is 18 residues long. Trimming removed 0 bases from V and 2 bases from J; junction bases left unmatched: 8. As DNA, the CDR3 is TGTGCCACCAGCAGAGATCCCGCTACTAGCGGGAACACAGATACGCAGTATTTT. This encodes CATSRDPATSGNTDTQYF.

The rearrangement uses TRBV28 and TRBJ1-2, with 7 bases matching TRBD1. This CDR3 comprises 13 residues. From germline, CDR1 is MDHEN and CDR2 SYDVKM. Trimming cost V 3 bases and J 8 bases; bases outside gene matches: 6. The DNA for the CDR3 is TGTGCCAGCAGTTTCCGCGACAGGGAAGGCTACACCTTC. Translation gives CASSFRDREGYTF.

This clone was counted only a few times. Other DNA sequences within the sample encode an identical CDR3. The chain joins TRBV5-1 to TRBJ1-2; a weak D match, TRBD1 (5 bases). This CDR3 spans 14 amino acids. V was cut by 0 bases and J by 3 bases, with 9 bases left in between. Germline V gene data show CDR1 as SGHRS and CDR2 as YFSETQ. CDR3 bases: TGCGCCAGCAGCTTGGCCGGAGGGGACTATGGCTACACCTTC. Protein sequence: CASSLAGGDYGYTF.

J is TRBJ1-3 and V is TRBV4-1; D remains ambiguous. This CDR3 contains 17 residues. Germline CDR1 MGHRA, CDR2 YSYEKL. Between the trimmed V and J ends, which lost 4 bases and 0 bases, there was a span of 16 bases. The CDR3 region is CASSLQGLAFSGNTIYF. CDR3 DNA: TGCGCCAGCAGCCTTCAAGGGTTGGCTTTCTCTGGAAACACCATATATTTT.

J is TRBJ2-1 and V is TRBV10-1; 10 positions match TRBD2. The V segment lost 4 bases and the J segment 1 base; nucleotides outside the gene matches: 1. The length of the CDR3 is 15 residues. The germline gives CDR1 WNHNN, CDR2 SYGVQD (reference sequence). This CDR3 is CASSASGGSYNEQFF. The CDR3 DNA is TGCGCCAGCAGTGCTAGCGGGGGATCCTACAATGAGCAGTTCTTC.

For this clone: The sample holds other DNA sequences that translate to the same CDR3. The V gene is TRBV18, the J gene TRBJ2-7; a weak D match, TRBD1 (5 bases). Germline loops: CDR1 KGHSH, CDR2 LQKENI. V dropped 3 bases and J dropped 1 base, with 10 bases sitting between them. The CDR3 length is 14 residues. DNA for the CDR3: TGTGCCAGCTCACCCCCAGGGTTGTCCTACGAGCAGTACTTC. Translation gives CASSPPGLSYEQYF.

CDR3 bases: TGCGCCAGCAGCTCGGGACTAGCGGGAGCTTACAATGAGCAGTTCTTC. Its protein product is CASSSGLAGAYNEQFF. The chain recombines TRBV5-1 with TRBJ2-1; 14 bases fit TRBD2. J lost 4 bases, V lost 3 bases, and 3 bases had no gene match. Germline CDR1 SGHRS, CDR2 YFSETQ. CDR3 length equals 16 residues.

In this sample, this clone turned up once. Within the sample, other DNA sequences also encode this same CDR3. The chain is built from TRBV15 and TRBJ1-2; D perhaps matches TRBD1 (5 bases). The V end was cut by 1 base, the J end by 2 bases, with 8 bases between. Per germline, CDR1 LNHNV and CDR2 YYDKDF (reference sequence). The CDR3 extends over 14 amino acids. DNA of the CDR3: TGTGCCACCAGCAGAGGCAGGGAGAACTATGGCTACACCTTC. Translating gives CATSRGRENYGYTF.

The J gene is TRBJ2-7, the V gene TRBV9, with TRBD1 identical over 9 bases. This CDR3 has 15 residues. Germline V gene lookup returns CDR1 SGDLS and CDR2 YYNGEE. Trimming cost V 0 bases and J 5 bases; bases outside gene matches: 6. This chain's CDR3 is CASSVGGRTGDEQYF. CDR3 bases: TGTGCCAGCAGCGTAGGGGGCAGGACAGGGGACGAGCAGTACTTC.

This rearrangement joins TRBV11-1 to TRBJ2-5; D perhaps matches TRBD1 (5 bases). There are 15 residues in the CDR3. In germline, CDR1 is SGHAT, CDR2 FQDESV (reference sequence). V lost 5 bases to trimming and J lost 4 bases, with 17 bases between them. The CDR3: CASSPPGQWGETQYF. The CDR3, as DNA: TGTGCCAGCAGCCCCCCAGGGCAATGGGGAGAGACCCAGTACTTC.

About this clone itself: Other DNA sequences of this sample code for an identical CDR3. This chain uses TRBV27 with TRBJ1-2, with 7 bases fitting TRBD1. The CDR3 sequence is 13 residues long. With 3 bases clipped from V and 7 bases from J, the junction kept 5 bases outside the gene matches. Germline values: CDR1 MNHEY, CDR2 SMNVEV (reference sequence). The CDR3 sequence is CASSFGTGAGYTF. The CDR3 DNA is TGTGCCAGCAGTTTCGGTACAGGGGCTGGCTACACCTTC.

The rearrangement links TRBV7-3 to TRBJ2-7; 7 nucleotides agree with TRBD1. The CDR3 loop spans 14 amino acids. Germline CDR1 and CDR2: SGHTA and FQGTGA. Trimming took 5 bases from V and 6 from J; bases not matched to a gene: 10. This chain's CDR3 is CASSLQGTPSEQYF. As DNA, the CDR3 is TGTGCCAGCAGCCTACAGGGGACCCCGAGCGAGCAGTACTTC.

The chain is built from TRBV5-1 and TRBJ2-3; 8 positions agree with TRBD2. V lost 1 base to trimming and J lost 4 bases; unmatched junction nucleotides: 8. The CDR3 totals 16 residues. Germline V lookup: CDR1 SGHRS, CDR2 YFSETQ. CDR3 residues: CASSLPLSGSPDTQYF. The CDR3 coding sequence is TGCGCCAGCAGCTTGCCCCTCAGCGGGAGTCCAGATACGCAGTATTTT.

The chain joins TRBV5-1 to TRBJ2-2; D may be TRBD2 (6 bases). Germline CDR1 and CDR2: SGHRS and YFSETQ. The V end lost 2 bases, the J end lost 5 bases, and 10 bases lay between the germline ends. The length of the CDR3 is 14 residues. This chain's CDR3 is CASSFGGRTGELFF. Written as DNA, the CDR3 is TGCGCCAGCAGCTTTGGAGGGAGAACCGGGGAGCTGTTTTTT. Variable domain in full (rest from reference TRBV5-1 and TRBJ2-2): KAGVTQTPRYLIKTRGQQVTLSCSPISGHRSVSWYQQTPGQGLQFLFEYFSETQRNKGNFPGRFSGRQFSNSRSEMNVSTLELGDSALYLCASSFGGRTGELFFGEGSRLTVL.

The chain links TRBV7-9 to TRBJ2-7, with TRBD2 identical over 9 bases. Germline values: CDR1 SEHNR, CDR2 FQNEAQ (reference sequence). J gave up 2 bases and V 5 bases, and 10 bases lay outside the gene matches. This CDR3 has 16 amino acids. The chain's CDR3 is CASSPPAGGGAYEQYF. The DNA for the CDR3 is TGTGCCAGCAGCCCTCCCGCGGGAGGGGGGGCCTACGAGCAGTACTTC.

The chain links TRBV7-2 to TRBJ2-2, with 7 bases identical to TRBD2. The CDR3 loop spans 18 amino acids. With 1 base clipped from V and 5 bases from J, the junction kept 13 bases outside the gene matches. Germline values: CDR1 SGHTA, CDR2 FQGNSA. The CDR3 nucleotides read TGTGCCAGCAGCTTAGAGTTTTGGCGGGAGTCGTCGACCGGGGAGCTGTTTTTT. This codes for CASSLEFWRESSTGELFF. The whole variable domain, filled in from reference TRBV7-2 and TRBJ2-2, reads GAGVSQSPSNKVTEKGKDVELRCDPISGHTALYWYRQSLGQGLEFLIYFQGNSAPDKSGLPSDRFSAERTGGSVSTLTIQRTQQEDSAVYLCASSLEFWRESSTGELFFGEGSRLTVL.

The CDR3 bases are TGTGCCAGCAGCTTTCCGGCAGGCCTTAGCACAGATACGCAGTATTTT. Protein sequence: CASSFPAGLSTDTQYF. The J gene is TRBJ2-3, the V gene TRBV5-4; D is uncertain. Trimming took 2 bases from V and 0 from J, leaving 13 bases between them. Germline CDR1 is SGHNT and CDR2 is YYREEE (reference sequence). The CDR3 runs to 16 residues.

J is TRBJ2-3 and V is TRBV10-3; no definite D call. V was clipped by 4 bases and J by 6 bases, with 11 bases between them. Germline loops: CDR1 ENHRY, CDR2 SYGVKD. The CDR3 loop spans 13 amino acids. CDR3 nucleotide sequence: TGTGCCATCAGTGTCGCTAGATCGGATACGCAGTATTTT. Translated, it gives CAISVARSDTQYF.